These 21 T cell receptor beta chains share one sample of origin, sequenced in a study of T cell repertoires in cytomegalovirus infection. One entry per CDR3 protein results from TCRdb running MiXCR on the reads. The sample holds about 310,000 distinct CDR3 sequences, 17% seen once. Sequencing was done on a sample of PBMCs. The receptor source for this set is a human donor in good health (CMV status not recorded). Some clones in this sample may be carry-over from other donors' samples.

This clonotype came up a few times. The chain links TRBV24-1 to TRBJ2-5; the D is unclear. CDR1 is KGHDR, CDR2 SFDVKD, per germline. V lost 5 bases, J lost 3 bases, and 6 bases lay in between. The CDR3 length is 12 residues. The chain's CDR3 is CATSGWEETQYF. In DNA form, the CDR3 reads TGTGCCACCAGTGGATGGGAAGAGACCCAGTACTTC.

This clonotype showed up many times. V gene TRBV10-3 combines with J gene TRBJ2-1; 9 positions agree with TRBD1. The CDR3 sequence is 14 residues long. V shed 7 bases and J 7 bases; nucleotides not matched to a gene: 8. Germline-derived CDR1 and CDR2 are ENHRY and SYGVKD. The CDR3 loop reads CAITGQGHLNEQFF. The CDR3 DNA reads TGTGCCATCACGGGACAGGGTCATTTAAATGAGCAGTTCTTC.

The chain joins TRBV10-3 to TRBJ2-5; D remains unclear. Germline V gene sequence: CDR1 ENHRY, CDR2 SYGVKD. There are 14 residues in the CDR3. The V and J ends lost 0 bases and 7 bases respectively, with 12 bases between them. As DNA, the CDR3 is TGTGCCATCAGTGAGTCGAGTGGTAGAAGGACCCAGTACTTC. It translates to CAISESSGRRTQYF.

In its sample, this clonotype was seen many times. This chain links TRBV6-2 or TRBV6-3 with TRBJ2-3; 10 bases map to TRBD1. The CDR3 has 19 residues. CDR1 and CDR2 (germline): MNHEY, SVGEGT. The V gene end was trimmed by 2 bases and the J gene end by 1 base; junction bases not matched to a gene: 12. This CDR3 is CASSYPGQGTLFRTDTQYF. The CDR3 DNA is TGTGCCAGCAGTTACCCGGGACAGGGGACACTGTTTCGCACAGATACGCAGTATTTT.

In this sample, this clonotype turned up many times. The rearrangement joins TRBV10-3 to TRBJ2-7; 7 bases are shared with TRBD1. This CDR3 has 15 residues. The V segment lost 4 bases and the J segment 0 bases; nucleotides outside the gene matches: 6. Germline CDR1 reads ENHRY; CDR2 reads SYGVKD. The CDR3 is CAISVAGGNSYEQYF. The CDR3 bases are TGTGCCATCAGTGTTGCAGGGGGTAACTCCTACGAGCAGTACTTC.

This clonotype has a handful of counts. V is TRBV2 and J is TRBJ2-3; D remains ambiguous. CDR1 and CDR2 from the germline V gene are SNHLY and FYNNEI. The CDR3 runs to 12 residues. The V and J ends lost 3 bases and 4 bases respectively, with 5 bases between them. This CDR3 is CASSDHPDTQYF. CDR3 DNA sequence: TGTGCCAGCAGTGATCACCCAGATACGCAGTATTTT.

This clonotype was recorded at least ten times. The chain employs TRBV27 and TRBJ1-5; D is ambiguous. Trimming stripped 7 bases from V and 0 bases from J, with 13 bases between. The CDR3 consists of 15 residues. The germline CDR1 and CDR2 sequences are MNHEY and SMNVEV (reference sequence). The CDR3 DNA is TGTGCCAGCAAGTCACAAAATTCTAGCAATCAGCCCCAGCATTTT. It is translated as CASKSQNSSNQPQHF.

This clonotype was counted many times. This chain connects TRBV28 to TRBJ2-1, with 8 positions matching TRBD2. Germline CDR1 is MDHEN and CDR2 is SYDVKM. The V and J ends lost 4 bases and 8 bases, in that order; junction bases with no gene match: 10. This CDR3 spans 15 amino acids. The chain's CDR3 is CASSSSAGGRYEQFF. CDR3 nucleotide sequence: TGTGCCAGCAGTTCAAGCGCGGGGGGTCGCTATGAGCAGTTCTTC. The variable domain in full, completed from reference TRBV28 and TRBJ2-1, reads DVKVTQSSRYLVKRTGEKVFLECVQDMDHENMFWYRQDPGLGLRLIYFSYDVKMKEKGDIPEGYSVSREKKERFSLILESASTNQTSMYLCASSSSAGGRYEQFFGPGTRLTVL.

The chain links TRBV20-1 to TRBJ2-1; TRBD2 matches at 9 bases. Germline CDR1 and CDR2: DFQATT and SNEGSKA (reference sequence). The CDR3 consists of 14 residues. V lost 1 base, J lost 5 bases, and 3 bases stayed unmatched. The CDR3 loop reads CSARGGGAHNEQFF. DNA for the CDR3: TGCAGTGCTAGAGGCGGGGGGGCCCACAATGAGCAGTTCTTC.

A note on this clonotype: A single base separates this from a much larger clone, so it may be a read error. This chain connects TRBV12-3 or TRBV12-4 to TRBJ2-7; 10 positions agree with TRBD2. There are 16 residues in the CDR3. Written as DNA, the CDR3 is TGTGACAGCAGTCCAATCAGACTAGCGGGCGACTACGAGCAGTACTTC. Translated, it gives CDSSPIRLAGDYEQYF.

The gene calls are TRBV19 and TRBJ2-2; D could derive from TRBD1 or TRBD2 (6 bases each). The CDR3 is made up of 16 amino acids. Germline V gene sequence: CDR1 LNHDA, CDR2 SQIVND (reference sequence). The germline V and J ends were trimmed by 3 bases and 0 bases, with 11 bases remaining between them. The CDR3 protein is CASSITGATNTGELFF. In DNA, the CDR3 is TGTGCCAGTAGTATTACGGGGGCAACGAACACCGGGGAGCTGTTTTTT.

V and J are TRBV4-3 and TRBJ2-5, with D maybe TRBD2 (5 bases). V lost 1 base, J lost 5 bases, and 17 bases lay in between. There are 16 residues in the CDR3. Germline CDR1 reads LGHNA; CDR2 reads YSLEER. As DNA, the CDR3 is TGCGCCAGCAGCCAAGGGGCCATAGAGAGAGGGGAGACCCAGTACTTC. It encodes CASSQGAIERGETQYF.

This clonotype showed up many times. The chain carries TRBV7-6 and TRBJ2-3, with 9 nucleotides matching TRBD2. The V gene's germline CDR1 is SGHVS and CDR2 FNYEAQ. V was clipped by 2 bases and J by 3 bases; unmatched bases: 6. The CDR3 contains 16 residues. CDR3 region: CASSLFGGGATDTQYF. CDR3 in DNA: TGTGCCAGCAGCTTATTCGGCGGGGGGGCGACAGATACGCAGTATTTT.

The rearrangement uses TRBV4-2 and TRBJ2-7, with 9 bases matching TRBD1. Germline lookup yields CDR1 LGHNA and CDR2 YNFKEQ. The V gene end was trimmed by 4 bases and the J gene end by 7 bases; junction bases not matched to a gene: 11. The CDR3 runs 15 residues. This chain's CDR3 is CASSPSGTGSREQYF. The CDR3 nucleotides are TGTGCCAGCAGCCCGTCCGGGACAGGGTCTCGAGAGCAGTACTTC.

In this sample, this clonotype turned up a few times. This chain connects TRBV7-2 to TRBJ1-2; 7 bases are a match to TRBD1. The CDR3 length is 16 residues. Unmatched junction bases numbered 13, after V lost 1 base and J lost 8 bases. Germline V CDR1 and CDR2: SGHTA, FQGNSA. CDR3 coding DNA: TGTGCCAGCAGCTTAGTCGGTTACAGGGGATATGGGGGCTACACCTTC. This sequence encodes CASSLVGYRGYGGYTF.

This clonotype was seen more than once but under ten times. The chain employs TRBV30 and TRBJ1-3; D is ambiguous. CDR1 is GTSNPN and CDR2 is SVGIG in the germline V gene (reference sequence). The CDR3 contains 14 residues. V was clipped by 2 bases and J by 0 bases, with 8 bases between them. This chain's CDR3 is CAWSTNCSGNTIYF. The CDR3 coding sequence is TGTGCCTGGAGTACTAACTGCTCTGGAAACACCATATATTTT.

The rearrangement uses TRBV2 and TRBJ1-5, with D possibly matching TRBD1 (5 bases). The germline V gene encodes CDR1 SNHLY and CDR2 FYNNEI. This CDR3 is 15 amino acids long. Trimming removed 5 bases at V and 4 bases at J, with 15 bases between. In nucleotides, the CDR3 is TGTGCCAGCAGTTCAACGGGACTCTCTAATCAGCCCCAGCATTTT. Translation: CASSSTGLSNQPQHF.

This clonotype has ten or more counts. The chain is built from TRBV4-3 and TRBJ1-4; the match to TRBD1 covers 8 bases. This CDR3 region has 17 residues. Germline V gene data show CDR1 as LGHNA and CDR2 as YSLEER. The V segment lost 1 base and the J segment 7 bases; nucleotides outside the gene matches: 11. The CDR3 protein is CASSQALLQGAREKLFF. In nucleotides, the CDR3 is TGCGCCAGCAGCCAAGCGCTACTCCAGGGGGCGCGTGAAAAACTGTTTTTT.

This rearrangement joins TRBV6-5 to TRBJ2-2, with 7 bases fitting TRBD1. J was trimmed by 2 bases and V by 2 bases; bases with no gene match: 5. Germline V CDR1 and CDR2: MNHEY, SVGAGI. The CDR3 length is 16 residues. The CDR3 sequence is CASSYRPGGNTGELFF. CDR3 bases: TGTGCCAGCAGTTACAGACCAGGGGGAAACACCGGGGAGCTGTTTTTT.

This clonotype appeared many times. The chain joins TRBV4-2 to TRBJ2-7, with 8 bases aligning to TRBD1. CDR1 and CDR2 (germline): LGHNA, YNFKEQ. The junction had 8 bases not matched to a gene; V was cut back by 0 bases and J by 4 bases. This CDR3 region has 16 residues. The CDR3 spells CASSQDLGTGAYEQYF. The DNA of the CDR3 is TGTGCCAGCAGCCAAGATCTGGGGACAGGAGCGTACGAGCAGTACTTC.

J is TRBJ2-2 and V is TRBV5-8; the D gene could be TRBD1 or TRBD2 (5 bases each). The V end was cut by 4 bases, the J end by 4 bases, with 17 bases between. The CDR3 covers 16 residues. Germline assignment: CDR1 SGHTS and CDR2 YDEGEE. The DNA for the CDR3 is TGTGCCAGCAGCGTCGGGACCGATACACTCACCGGGGAGCTGTTTTTT. Translating gives CASSVGTDTLTGELFF.